The source of this T cell receptor (beta chain) is a study of type 1 and type 2 diabetes patients. Study details: Donors were type 1 diabetes, type 2 diabetes, or nondiabetic controls. Magnetic bead positive selection isolated CD4+ or CD8+ T cells from PBMCs.

In regard to this clonotype: Its antigen remains unknown.

This CDR3 has 15 amino acids. The V end was cut by 2 bases, the J end by 4 bases, with 11 bases between. The germline V gene has CDR1 SGHDN and CDR2 FVKESK. Study-level points and caveats: Type 2 diabetes patients had few highly-expanded CD4+ clones, median one. Type 2 diabetes repertoires were more diverse than type 1 diabetes repertoires.

Genomic DNA was the PCR template. Amplification of the beta chain CDR3 used 30 forward and 13 reverse multiplex primers. TCRdb redid the calling of the multiplex PCR reads with MiXCR, one entry per CDR3 protein. Counted here are some 250,000 distinct CDR3 sequences, over 45% occurring once; the ten biggest clones make up roughly 13%. The source material was peripheral blood mononuclear cells (PBMCs). V and J are TRBV14 and TRBJ2-2; a possible D gene is TRBD2 (7 bases). The TCR sequence derives from a man between 18 and 29 years old with type 2 diabetes. The CDR3, as DNA: TGTGCCAGCAGCCAATTCGCGGGGGCCACCGGGGAGCTGTTTTTT. Translation gives CASSQFAGATGELFF. The complete variable domain, with remaining parts taken from reference TRBV14 and TRBJ2-2, reads EAGVTQFPSHSVIEKGQTVTLRCDPISGHDNLYWYRRVMGKEIKFLLHFVKESKQDESGMPNNRFLAERTGGTYSTLKVQPAELEDSGVYFCASSQFAGATGELFFGEGSRLTVL.